This is a list of T cell receptor beta chains from one sample in a study of T cells in localized non-small cell lung cancer. Repertoires were generated with immunoSEQ multiplex PCR, while TCRdb's copy carries only in-frame clones and drops some. The sample records 28,000 or so clones, roughly 86% being singletons. Here the sequenced sample was peripheral blood, taken before any cancer treatment. Receptors originate from a male donor aged 60 or over with stage I lung adenocarcinoma. The CDR3 runs from the conserved cysteine through the conserved F or W. The D gene is left open where the match is weak. Clone size is not always given. Where it is, it says once, few, many or a class for expanded clones.

v_gene	abundance	j_gene	d_gene	CDR3nt	CDR3aa
TRBV7-8	once	TRBJ2-4	-	TGTGCCAGCAGCTTAACCAGGGCCTCAAACATTCAGTACTTC	CASSLTRASNIQYF
TRBV5-1	once	TRBJ2-5	TRBD2	TGCGCCAGCAGCCCTGGACTAGCGGGGGCCCTCGAGACCCAGTACTTC	CASSPGLAGALETQYF
TRBV5-1	-	TRBJ2-4	-	TGCGCCAGCAGCCCTCACCCCGACCCGGCGGGCATTCAGTACTTC	CASSPHPDPAGIQYF
TRBV18	-	TRBJ2-3	-	TGTGCCAGCTCACCAGTAGCTAACCCCACAGATACGCAGTATTTT	CASSPVANPTDTQYF
TRBV6-5	-	TRBJ1-2	-	TGTGCCAGCAGTTACACAGGGTCGGCTGGCTACACCTTC	CASSYTGSAGYTF
TRBV18	-	TRBJ1-2	-	TGCGCCAGCTCACCACCGTCGACACGTACCTATGGCTACACCTTC	CASSPPSTRTYGYTF
TRBV7-3	-	TRBJ2-1	-	TGTGCCAGCAGCTTATATGGGAATGAGCAGTTCTTC	CASSLYGNEQFF
TRBV5-1	-	TRBJ2-5	-	TGCGCCAGCAGCTTGGGACGTGTTCAAGAGACCCAGTACTTC	CASSLGRVQETQYF
TRBV19	-	TRBJ2-1	-	TGTGCCAGTAGTATAGAAGACGGTGTGGGGCATGAGCAGTTCTTC	CASSIEDGVGHEQFF
TRBV9	once	TRBJ2-1	TRBD1	TGTGCCAGCAGCGGGGGACAGTTTCTCGATGAGCAGTTCTTC	CASSGGQFLDEQFF
TRBV4-3	-	TRBJ1-4	-	TGCGCCAGCAGCCAAGTGGCAGGACGACAGACTAATGAAAAACTGTTTTTT	CASSQVAGRQTNEKLFF
TRBV2	-	TRBJ1-1	-	TGTGCCAGCAGTGCCCTCAGGGACACTGAAGCTTTCTTT	CASSALRDTEAFF
TRBV11-3	-	TRBJ1-2	TRBD1	TGTGCCAGCAGTTCCATACCCAAAGACAGGGGCGACTATGGCTACACCTTC	CASSSIPKDRGDYGYTF
TRBV19	-	TRBJ2-2	-	TGTGCCAGTAGCGGACGTCCGAACACCGGGGAGCTGTTTTTT	CASSGRPNTGELFF
TRBV6-5	-	TRBJ1-5	-	TGTGCCAGCAGCCGAGAGGTGGATCAGCCCCAGCATTTT	CASSREVDQPQHF
TRBV28	-	TRBJ1-5	-	TGTGCCAGCAGTTTTCCGGACCCTACCTTGAGTCAGCCCCAGCATTTT	CASSFPDPTLSQPQHF
TRBV18	once	TRBJ2-5	-	TGTGCCAGCTCACCAGGGGCTGAAGAGACCCAGTACTTC	CASSPGAEETQYF
TRBV5-1	-	TRBJ2-3	-	TGCGCCAGCAGCTTGGGGACTGCAACCCCCACAGATACGCAGTATTTT	CASSLGTATPTDTQYF
TRBV6-1	once	TRBJ1-5	-	TGTGCCAGCAGTGTTTCGGGGGTTACCCATCAGCCCCAGCATTTT	CASSVSGVTHQPQHF
TRBV15	once	TRBJ2-1	TRBD1	TGTGCCACCAGCAGAGACCAGGGGGTATACAATGAGCAGTTCTTC	CATSRDQGVYNEQFF
TRBV27	-	TRBJ1-2	-	TGTGCCAGCAGTTTATATGGGGTTGGGGGCTACACCTTC	CASSLYGVGGYTF
TRBV5-4	-	TRBJ2-2	TRBD2	TGTGCCAGCAGCTTGACGGCGGGGGGGATCACCGGGGAGCTGTTTTTT	CASSLTAGGITGELFF
TRBV4-3	-	TRBJ2-4	TRBD1	TGCGCCAGCAGCCGCACCTACCGGGACAGGGGGCGCCTCAGGGGAAACATTCAGTACTTC	CASSRTYRDRGRLRGNIQYF
TRBV2	-	TRBJ1-2	-	TGTGCCAGCAGTGAATACTATGGCTACACCTTC	CASSEYYGYTF
TRBV4-3	-	TRBJ1-5	-	TGCGCCAGCAGCCCTGGGGAGGGCTTCAATCAGCCCCAGCATTTT	CASSPGEGFNQPQHF
TRBV5-1	-	TRBJ2-1	-	TGCGCCAGCAGCCCACCTGAGGGATCAAGGGGGGTGGGAAATGAGCAGTTCTTC	CASSPPEGSRGVGNEQFF
TRBV7-9	-	TRBJ2-7	TRBD2	TGTGCCAGCAGCGCGCGGGGGGGCCTATCTAACGAGCAGTACTTC	CASSARGGLSNEQYF
TRBV4-3	-	TRBJ1-4	-	TGCGCCAGCAGCCATGCTAATGAAAAACTGTTTTTT	CASSHANEKLFF
TRBV5-4	-	TRBJ2-3	-	TGTGCCAGCAGCGTCTGGAGCCCTGGGGAAGGGGCGCAGTATTTT	CASSVWSPGEGAQYF
TRBV14	-	TRBJ1-2	-	TGTGCCAGCAGCCAAAGGACATCAGATGGCTACACCTTC	CASSQRTSDGYTF
TRBV30	-	TRBJ2-3	TRBD2	TGTGCCTGGAGGGGACTAGGCCAGGGCACAGATACGCAGTATTTT	CAWRGLGQGTDTQYF
TRBV6-1	-	TRBJ2-5	TRBD2	TGTGCCAGCAGTGGAGGGCTAGCGGGGGGGTCAGAGACCCAGTACTTC	CASSGGLAGGSETQYF
TRBV15	-	TRBJ2-3	TRBD2	TGTGCCACCAGCAGTCCGAGGGAGGGACTAGTCGTTCCACACACCCTGGCAGATACGCAGTATTTT	CATSSPREGLVVPHTLADTQYF
TRBV6-5	once	TRBJ2-7	-	TGTGCCAGCAGTGTGGGCTACGAGCAGTACTTC	CASSVGYEQYF
TRBV14	once	TRBJ2-3	TRBD2	TGTGCCAGCTCCCAACTAGCGGGGGCCACAGATACGCAGTATTTT	CASSQLAGATDTQYF
TRBV28	-	TRBJ1-1	TRBD1	TGTGCCAGCACCCTACCCCCGGGACAGGGAGGTCAGAGGTCCACTGAAGCTTTCTTT	CASTLPPGQGGQRSTEAFF
TRBV6-5	few	TRBJ2-3	-	TGTGGGGGGGAAAGCACAGATACGCAGTATTTT	CGGESTDTQYF
TRBV9	-	TRBJ2-1	-	TGTGCCAGCAGCGTAGATATGACAGGTGGTTACAATGAGCAGTTCTTC	CASSVDMTGGYNEQFF
TRBV30	-	TRBJ2-7	TRBD1	TGTGCCTGGAGTCTTGGACAGGGCTCCTACGAGCAGTACTTC	CAWSLGQGSYEQYF
TRBV19	-	TRBJ1-5	TRBD1	TGTGCCAGTAGCCGCGACAGGGAGGGTCAGCCCCAGCATTTT	CASSRDREGQPQHF
TRBV19	-	TRBJ1-1	-	TGTGCCAGTAGTTCCACCCGGTACAGCGAAGCTTTCTTT	CASSSTRYSEAFF
TRBV18	-	TRBJ2-5	TRBD2	TGTGCCAGCTCCTACACGGGGGGCCAAGAGACCCAGTACTTC	CASSYTGGQETQYF
TRBV4-3	-	TRBJ1-1	-	TGCGCCAGCAGCCTTTCCCGGACGGGGTTTGAAGCTTTCTTT	CASSLSRTGFEAFF
TRBV5-5	-	TRBJ2-1	-	TGTGCCAGCAGCTTGGAGGGCAGCGGAGTCTACAATGAGCAGTTCTTC	CASSLEGSGVYNEQFF
TRBV5-1	-	TRBJ2-7	-	TGCGCCAGCTCATTACCCGGGACGGGAAGCTCCTACGAGCAGTACTTC	CASSLPGTGSSYEQYF
TRBV6-6	-	TRBJ2-7	-	TGTGCCAGCAGTTACTCGAAACAGTCCTACGAGCAGTACTTC	CASSYSKQSYEQYF
TRBV4-3	-	TRBJ1-5	-	TGCGCCAGCAGCCAAGGGCCGGGGGCTGGGGGCAATCAGCCCCAGCATTTT	CASSQGPGAGGNQPQHF
TRBV28	once	TRBJ2-6	-	TGTGCCAGCAGTGTGGCAGCCGGGGCCAACGTCCTGACTTTC	CASSVAAGANVLTF